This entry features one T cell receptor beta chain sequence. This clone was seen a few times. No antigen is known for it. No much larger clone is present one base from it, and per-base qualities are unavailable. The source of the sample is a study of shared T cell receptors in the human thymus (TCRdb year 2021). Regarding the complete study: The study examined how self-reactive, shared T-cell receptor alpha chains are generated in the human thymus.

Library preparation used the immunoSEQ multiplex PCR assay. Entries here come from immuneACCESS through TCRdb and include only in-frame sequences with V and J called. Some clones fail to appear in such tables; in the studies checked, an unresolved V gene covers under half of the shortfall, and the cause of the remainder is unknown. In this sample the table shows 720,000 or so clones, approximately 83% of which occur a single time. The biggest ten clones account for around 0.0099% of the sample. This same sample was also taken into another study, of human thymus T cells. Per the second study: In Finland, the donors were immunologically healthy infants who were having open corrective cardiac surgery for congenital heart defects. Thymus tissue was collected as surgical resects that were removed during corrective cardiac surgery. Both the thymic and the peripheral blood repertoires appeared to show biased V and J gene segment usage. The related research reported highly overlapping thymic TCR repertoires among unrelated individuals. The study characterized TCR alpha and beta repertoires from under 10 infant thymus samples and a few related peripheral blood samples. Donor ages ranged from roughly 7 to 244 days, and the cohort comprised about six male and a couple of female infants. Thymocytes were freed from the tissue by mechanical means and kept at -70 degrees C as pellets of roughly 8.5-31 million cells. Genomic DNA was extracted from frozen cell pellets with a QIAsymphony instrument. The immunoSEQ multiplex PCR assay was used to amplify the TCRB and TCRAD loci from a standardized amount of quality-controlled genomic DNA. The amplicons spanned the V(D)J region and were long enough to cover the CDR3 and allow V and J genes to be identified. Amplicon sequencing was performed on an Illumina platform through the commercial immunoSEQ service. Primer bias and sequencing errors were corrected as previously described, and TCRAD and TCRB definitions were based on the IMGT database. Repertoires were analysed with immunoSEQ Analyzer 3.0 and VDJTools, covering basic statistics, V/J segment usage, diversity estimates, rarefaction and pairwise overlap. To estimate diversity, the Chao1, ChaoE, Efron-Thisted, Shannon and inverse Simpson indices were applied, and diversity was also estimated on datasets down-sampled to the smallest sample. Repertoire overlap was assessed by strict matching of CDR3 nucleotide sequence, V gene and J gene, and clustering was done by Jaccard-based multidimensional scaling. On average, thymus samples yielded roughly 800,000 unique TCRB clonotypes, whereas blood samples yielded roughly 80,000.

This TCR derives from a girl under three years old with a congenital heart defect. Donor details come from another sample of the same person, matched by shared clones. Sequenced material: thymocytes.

The base sequence is TGCGCCAGCAGCCCGGAGGGAGGGGGCTCCTACAATGAGCAGTTCTTC. It codes for CASSPEGGGSYNEQFF. This chain joins TRBV5-1 to TRBJ2-1, and possibly TRBD2, on 7 matching bases. There are 16 amino acids in the CDR3, from cysteine to phenylalanine inclusive. Of all the DNA, just the CDR3 is kept, 48 bases in frame from base 1. V is shortened by 4 bases, J by 0 bases, and the region joining them spans 14 bases. According to the germline V gene, CDR1 reads SGHRS and CDR2 reads YFSETQ.